The text below deals with one T cell receptor (beta chain). No antigen is known for it. Method: immunoSEQ multiplex PCR; TCRdb's copy keeps in-frame clones and lacks some. The table shows 110,000 to 150,000 clones, with about 93% occurring only once. The source of the sample is a study of T cell responses to AZD1222 COVID-19 vaccine. Study-wide background: Second-dose intervals near 4 or 12 weeks were combined. Study findings and constraints: CD4 TCRs linked to vaccination spanned spike, dominating at 160-218 and 743-854. Spike-specific TCR breadth and depth grew following two AZD1222 doses. Nearly half of spike-specific TCRs reportedly target variant regions that are unmutated in the B.1.351 and B.1.1.7 variants.

Germline lookup yields CDR1 SGDLS and CDR2 YYNGEE. This CDR3 contains 14 residues. Trimming left V 3 bases short and J 4 bases short, with 13 bases between. The rearrangement joins TRBV9 to TRBJ2-5; D might be TRBD1 (5 bases). The clonotype comes from an adult in good health. Sequenced here: peripheral blood, sampled on day 0 of AZD1222 vaccination. CDR3 sequence: CASSARALGETQYF. DNA of the CDR3: TGTGCCAGCAGCGCCAGGGCCCTGGGAGAGACCCAGTACTTC. Full variable domain (outside the CDR3, taken from reference TRBV9 and TRBJ2-5): DSGVTQTPKHLITATGQRVTLRCSPRSGDLSVYWYQQSLDQGLQFLIQYYNGEERAKGNILERFSAQQFPDLHSELNLSSLELGDSALYFCASSARALGETQYFGPGTRLLVL.